Shown below are 22 T cell receptor beta chains from a single sample sequenced in a study of OX40 agonist ivuxolimab in advanced cancers. TCRdb's copy holds only in-frame clones and misses some; the assay was immunoSEQ multiplex PCR. The sample includes fewer than 45,000 clones, 85% to 90% seen only once; the top ten take roughly an eighth. The source was CD4+ or CD8+ T cells sorted from blood, collected in a trial of the OX40 agonist ivuxolimab. The source is an adult with an advanced solid tumor such as melanoma, head and neck, liver or kidney cancer.

The chain joins TRBV2 to TRBJ1-1; D gene ambiguous. Germline-derived CDR1 and CDR2 are SNHLY and FYNNEI. The CDR3 runs to 10 residues. V lost 7 bases, J lost 11 bases, and 11 bases lay in between. This chain's CDR3 is CASKGRAAFF. CDR3 coding DNA: TGTGCCAGCAAAGGGAGGGCGGCTTTCTTT.

The chain carries TRBV4-1 and TRBJ1-1; TRBD1 agrees at 9 bases. J gave up 3 bases and V 5 bases, and 4 bases lay outside the gene matches. Germline assignment: CDR1 MGHRA and CDR2 YSYEKL. The length of the CDR3 is 14 residues. The CDR3 DNA is TGCGCCAGCAGCTCCCGGGACAGGGACACTGAAGCTTTCTTT. It encodes CASSSRDRDTEAFF.

The chain links TRBV7-9 to TRBJ2-7; D remains ambiguous. The CDR3 consists of 12 residues. V was trimmed by 3 bases and J by 2 bases, leaving 5 bases between them. The germline CDR1 and CDR2 sequences are SEHNR and FQNEAQ (reference sequence). In DNA form, the CDR3 reads TGTGCCAGCAGCTTTTCTACCTACGAGCAGTACTTC. Residues: CASSFSTYEQYF.

The V call is TRBV11-2, the J call TRBJ2-3, with 12 bases identical to TRBD2. There are 15 residues in the CDR3. The germline gives CDR1 SGHAT, CDR2 FQNNGV. With V trimmed by 5 bases and J by 3 bases, 3 bases remained unmatched. This CDR3 reads CASSPGTSGTDTQYF. CDR3 sequence (DNA): TGTGCCAGCAGCCCCGGGACTAGCGGGACAGATACGCAGTATTTT.

This clone was seen only once. The V and J genes are TRBV27 and TRBJ2-3, with 11 bases matching TRBD2. Per germline, CDR1 MNHEY and CDR2 SMNVEV (reference sequence). The length of the CDR3 is 15 residues. Unmatched junction bases numbered 2, after V lost 3 bases and J lost 3 bases. The CDR3 DNA reads TGTGCCAGCAGTTTGGCTAGCGGGAGGACAGATACGCAGTATTTT. This gives the protein CASSLASGRTDTQYF.

The J gene is TRBJ2-7, the V gene TRBV4-1; D not certain. The ends were cut back, 4 bases at V and 7 bases at J, with 14 bases in the middle. This CDR3 has 13 residues. Per germline, CDR1 MGHRA and CDR2 YSYEKL. The CDR3 DNA sequence: TGCGCCAGCAGCCCCATACTCGGACGGGAGCAGTACTTC. The encoded protein is CASSPILGREQYF.

The chain combines TRBV28 with TRBJ2-2; no firm D call. The CDR3 length is 17 residues. Germline V lookup: CDR1 MDHEN, CDR2 SYDVKM. V was pared by 1 base and J by 0 bases, with 12 bases between. The DNA of the CDR3 is TGTGCCAGCAGTTTATTCGTATCCCACCCGAACACCGGGGAGCTGTTTTTT. Translation gives CASSLFVSHPNTGELFF.

V is TRBV5-6 and J is TRBJ1-1; 7 nucleotides line up with TRBD1. Per the germline V gene, CDR1 is SGHDT and CDR2 is YYEEEE. This CDR3 has 12 residues. Trimming cost V 2 bases and J 7 bases; bases outside gene matches: 2. CDR3 in DNA: TGTGCCAGCAGCTTAGGGACAGTTGAAGCTTTCTTT. Translated, it gives CASSLGTVEAFF. The entire variable domain, with the rest obtained from reference TRBV5-6 and TRBJ1-1, is as follows: DAGVTQSPTHLIKTRGQQVTLRCSPKSGHDTVSWYQQALGQGPQFIFQYYEEEERQRGNFPDRFSGHQFPNYSSELNVNALLLGDSALYLCASSLGTVEAFFGQGTRLTVV.

The V and J genes are TRBV6-5 and TRBJ1-6, with D unresolved. With 2 bases removed from V and 7 bases from J, the gap between germline ends came to 9 bases. The CDR3 totals 14 residues. From germline, CDR1 is MNHEY and CDR2 SVGAGI. The CDR3 sequence is CASSYGLMNSPLHF. The CDR3 bases are TGTGCCAGCAGTTACGGACTGATGAATTCACCCCTCCACTTT.

The genes are TRBV6-6 and TRBJ1-5; 9 bases match TRBD1. Germline V gene lookup returns CDR1 MNHNY and CDR2 SVGAGI (reference sequence). CDR3 size: 16 residues. The trim removed 0 bases at V and 4 bases at J, leaving 4 bases unmatched. CDR3: CASSYSNRGQNQPQHF. The DNA of the CDR3 is TGTGCCAGCAGTTACTCGAACAGGGGGCAAAATCAGCCCCAGCATTTT.

V is TRBV27 and J is TRBJ2-2; 8 bases are shared with TRBD2. Looked up from germline, CDR1 is MNHEY and CDR2 is SMNVEV (reference sequence). CDR3 length equals 15 residues. V lost 5 bases and J lost 4; bases outside the gene matches: 6. The CDR3 spells CASSPGTRSTGELFF. The DNA for the CDR3 is TGTGCCAGCAGTCCCGGGACTAGAAGCACCGGGGAGCTGTTTTTT.

This chain joins TRBV9 and TRBJ2-3; perhaps TRBD2 as D (5 bases). V was trimmed by 6 bases and J by 4 bases, leaving 21 bases between them. The CDR3 extends over 16 amino acids. Germline V gives CDR1 SGDLS, CDR2 YYNGEE. This CDR3 is CASIPGLESGADTQYF. The CDR3 DNA reads as TGTGCCAGCATCCCCGGGCTGGAGAGCGGCGCAGATACGCAGTATTTT.

The gene calls are TRBV7-8 and TRBJ1-4; D not resolved. The ends were cut back, 5 bases at V and 8 bases at J, with 15 bases in the middle. In germline, CDR1 is SGHVS, CDR2 FQNEAQ. The CDR3 loop spans 14 amino acids. The CDR3 DNA reads TGTGCCAGCAGCCACCGGGCCTTGAGGGAAAAACTGTTTTTT. Translating it yields CASSHRALREKLFF.

V gene TRBV7-6 combines with J gene TRBJ1-4, with D possibly matching TRBD1 (6 bases). CDR3 length: 16 residues. Germline V gene lookup returns CDR1 SGHVS and CDR2 FNYEAQ. V lost 0 bases and J lost 1, with 9 bases in between. The CDR3 DNA is TGTGCCAGCAGCTTAGCGTGGGGGCAAACTAATGAAAAACTGTTTTTT. It codes for CASSLAWGQTNEKLFF.

This clone was counted between two and nine times. The CDR3 DNA is TGTGCCAGCAGCTCGACAGGGGGCACTGAAGCTTTCTTT. Its protein product is CASSSTGGTEAFF. The V call is TRBV5-4, the J call TRBJ1-1, with TRBD1 matching over 9 bases. CDR1 SGHNT and CDR2 YYREEE come from the germline V gene (reference sequence). The junction had 1 base not matched to a gene; V was cut back by 3 bases and J by 4 bases. The CDR3 is 13 residues long. Looking up the rest from reference TRBV5-4 and TRBJ1-1 gives the full variable domain: ETGVTQSPTHLIKTRGQQVTLRCSSQSGHNTVSWYQQALGQGPQFIFQYYREEENGRGNFPPRFSGLQFPNYSSELNVNALELDDSALYLCASSSTGGTEAFFGQGTRLTVV.

The gene calls are TRBV30 and TRBJ2-7, with D perhaps matching TRBD1 or TRBD2 (6 bases each). V was trimmed by 1 base and J by 0 bases, leaving 7 bases between them. Germline V gives CDR1 GTSNPN, CDR2 SVGIG (reference sequence). The CDR3 covers 13 residues. This CDR3 is CAWSGGASYEQYF. The CDR3 DNA reads TGTGCCTGGAGTGGGGGGGCCTCCTACGAGCAGTACTTC.

A single count supports this clone. The chain has TRBV5-4 and TRBJ2-1, with TRBD2 matching 8 bases. The germline gives CDR1 SGHNT, CDR2 YYREEE (reference sequence). The CDR3 has 16 residues. V shed 0 bases, J shed 7 bases, and the junction held 9 bases outside the gene matches. CDR3 sequence: CASSLDPGLGNNEQFF. In DNA form, the CDR3 reads TGTGCCAGCAGCTTGGACCCGGGACTAGGGAATAATGAGCAGTTCTTC.

The chain employs TRBV5-1 and TRBJ2-5; 12 bases map to TRBD1. Germline V gene sequence: CDR1 SGHRS, CDR2 YFSETQ. This CDR3 is built from 18 residues. J lost 0 bases, V lost 4 bases, and 10 bases had no gene match. The CDR3 nucleotides read TGCGCCAGCAGCATAACCGGGACAGGGGGCCCGTACCAAGAGACCCAGTACTTC. Protein product: CASSITGTGGPYQETQYF.

This chain connects TRBV7-6 to TRBJ1-3, with TRBD1 identical over 7 bases. The germline V gene encodes CDR1 SGHVS and CDR2 FNYEAQ. V shed 5 bases and J 2 bases; nucleotides not matched to a gene: 9. The CDR3 loop spans 16 amino acids. The CDR3 DNA sequence: TGTGCCAGCAGCCGGACAACCGGGACAGCTGGAAACACCATATATTTT. The encoded protein is CASSRTTGTAGNTIYF. Based on the CDR3 plus reference TRBV7-6 and TRBJ1-3, the full variable domain is GAGVSQSPRYKVTKRGQDVALRCDPISGHVSLYWYRQALGQGPEFLTYFNYEAQQDKSGLPNDRFSAERPEGSISTLTIQRTEQRDSAMYRCASSRTTGTAGNTIYFGEGSWLTVV.

Regarding this clone: Other DNA sequences from this sample encode an identical CDR3 as well. Here the CDR3 DNA reads TGTGCCAGCAGCCTAGCCGGGGGGAACACTGAAGCTTTCTTT. This translates into CASSLAGGNTEAFF. V usage is TRBV11-2 and J usage is TRBJ1-1, with D tentatively TRBD1 (5 bases). Germline lookup yields CDR1 SGHAT and CDR2 FQNNGV. V was pared by 5 bases and J by 1 base, with 11 bases between. The CDR3 runs 14 residues.

The rearrangement uses TRBV7-9 and TRBJ2-2; no reliable D call. V lost 3 bases and J lost 4, with 3 bases in between. This CDR3 comprises 12 residues. Germline CDR1 SEHNR, CDR2 FQNEAQ (reference sequence). The CDR3 loop is CASSLPTGELFF. The CDR3 DNA sequence: TGTGCCAGCAGCTTGCCCACCGGGGAGCTGTTTTTT.

This chain uses TRBV7-8 with TRBJ1-2, with D possibly TRBD1 on 5 matching bases. Trimming took off 0 bases at V and 1 base at J, with 12 bases between the two ends. The CDR3 contains 16 residues. The germline CDR1 and CDR2 sequences are SGHVS and FQNEAQ. The CDR3 region is CASSLALQGYNYGYTF. For the CDR3, the DNA is TGTGCCAGCAGCTTAGCGCTCCAGGGATATAACTATGGCTACACCTTC.